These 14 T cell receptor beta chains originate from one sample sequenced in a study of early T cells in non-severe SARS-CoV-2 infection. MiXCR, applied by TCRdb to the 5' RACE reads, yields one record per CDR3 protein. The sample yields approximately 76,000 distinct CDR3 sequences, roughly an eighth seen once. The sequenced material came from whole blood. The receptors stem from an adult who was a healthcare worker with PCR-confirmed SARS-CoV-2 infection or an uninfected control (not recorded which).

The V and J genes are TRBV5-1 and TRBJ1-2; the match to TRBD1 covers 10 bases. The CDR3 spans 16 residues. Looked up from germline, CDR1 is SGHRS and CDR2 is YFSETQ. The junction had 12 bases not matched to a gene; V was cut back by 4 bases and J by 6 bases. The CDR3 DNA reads TGCGCCAGCAGCCCCCGGACAGGGGGTCAACAGAATGGCTACACCTTC. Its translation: CASSPRTGGQQNGYTF.

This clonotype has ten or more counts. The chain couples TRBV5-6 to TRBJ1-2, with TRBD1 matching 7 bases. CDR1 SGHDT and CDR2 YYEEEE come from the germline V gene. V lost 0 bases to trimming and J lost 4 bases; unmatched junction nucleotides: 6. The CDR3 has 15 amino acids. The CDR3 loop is CASSLGGQRSYGYTF. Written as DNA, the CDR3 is TGTGCCAGCAGCTTGGGGGGACAGCGATCCTATGGCTACACCTTC.

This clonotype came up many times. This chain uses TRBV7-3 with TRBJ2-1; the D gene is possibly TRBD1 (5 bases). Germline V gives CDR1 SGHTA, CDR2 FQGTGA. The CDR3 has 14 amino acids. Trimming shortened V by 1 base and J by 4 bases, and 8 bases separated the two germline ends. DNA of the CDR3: TGTGCCAGCAGCTTAAAAGGGGTATACAATGAGCAGTTCTTC. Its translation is CASSLKGVYNEQFF.

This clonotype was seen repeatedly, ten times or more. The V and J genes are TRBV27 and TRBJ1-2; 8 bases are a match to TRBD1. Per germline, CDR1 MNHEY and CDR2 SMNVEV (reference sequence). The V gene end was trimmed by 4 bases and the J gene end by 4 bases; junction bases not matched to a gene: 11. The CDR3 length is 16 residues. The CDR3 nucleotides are TGTGCCAGCAGTTCACATCGGACAGGGACACCCTATGGCTACACCTTC. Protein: CASSSHRTGTPYGYTF.

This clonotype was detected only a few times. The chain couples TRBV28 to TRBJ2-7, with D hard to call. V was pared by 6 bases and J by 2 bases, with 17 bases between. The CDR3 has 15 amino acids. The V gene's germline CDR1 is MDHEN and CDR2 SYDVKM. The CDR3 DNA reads TGTGCCAGCAGCTCCCCCCGGGCTCAGACCTACGAGCAGTACTTC. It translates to CASSSPRAQTYEQYF.

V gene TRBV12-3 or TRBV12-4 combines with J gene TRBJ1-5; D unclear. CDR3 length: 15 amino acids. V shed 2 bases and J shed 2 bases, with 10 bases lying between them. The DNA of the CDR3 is TGTGCCAGCAGTTTAACCGGGGATGGCAATCAGCCCCAGCATTTT. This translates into CASSLTGDGNQPQHF.

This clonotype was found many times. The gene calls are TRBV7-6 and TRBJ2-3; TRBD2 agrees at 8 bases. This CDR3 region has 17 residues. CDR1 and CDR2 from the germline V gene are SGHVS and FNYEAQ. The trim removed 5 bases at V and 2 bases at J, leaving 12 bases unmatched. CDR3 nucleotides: TGTGCCAGCAGCCTCATCCCAGCGGGGGCGATCACAGATACGCAGTATTTT. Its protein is CASSLIPAGAITDTQYF.

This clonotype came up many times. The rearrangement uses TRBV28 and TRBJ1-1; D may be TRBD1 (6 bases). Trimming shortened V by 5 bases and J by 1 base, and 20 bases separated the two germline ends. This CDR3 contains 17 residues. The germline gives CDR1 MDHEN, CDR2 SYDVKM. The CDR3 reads CASSQIRDKIENTEAFF. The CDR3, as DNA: TGTGCCAGCAGTCAAATCCGGGACAAAATTGAGAACACTGAAGCTTTCTTT.

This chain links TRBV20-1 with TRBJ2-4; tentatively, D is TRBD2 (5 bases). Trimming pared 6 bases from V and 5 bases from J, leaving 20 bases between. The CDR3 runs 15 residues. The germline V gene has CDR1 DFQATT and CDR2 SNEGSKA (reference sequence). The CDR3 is CSARPPLRAQNIQYF. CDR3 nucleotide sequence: TGCAGTGCCAGACCCCCCCTGAGGGCCCAAAACATTCAGTACTTC.

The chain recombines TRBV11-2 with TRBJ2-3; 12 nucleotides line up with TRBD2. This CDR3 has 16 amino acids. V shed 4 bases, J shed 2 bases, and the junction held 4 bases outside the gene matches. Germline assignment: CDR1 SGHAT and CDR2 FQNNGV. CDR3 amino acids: CASSSLAGGDTDTQYF. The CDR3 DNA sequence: TGTGCCAGCAGCTCACTAGCGGGGGGCGACACAGATACGCAGTATTTT.

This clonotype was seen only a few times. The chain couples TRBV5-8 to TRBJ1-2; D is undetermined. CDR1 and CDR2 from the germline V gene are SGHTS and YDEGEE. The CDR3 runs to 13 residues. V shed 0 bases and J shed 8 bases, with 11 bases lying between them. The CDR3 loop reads CASSLARLAGYTF. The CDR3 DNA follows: TGTGCCAGCAGCTTGGCCAGGCTTGCGGGCTACACCTTC.

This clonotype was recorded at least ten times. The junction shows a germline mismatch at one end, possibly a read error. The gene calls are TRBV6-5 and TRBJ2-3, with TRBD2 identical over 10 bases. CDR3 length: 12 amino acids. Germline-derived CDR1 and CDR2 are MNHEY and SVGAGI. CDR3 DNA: TGTGCCAGCAGTTACGTTGGGACTAGCGAGGTTTTT. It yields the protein CASSYVGTSEVF.

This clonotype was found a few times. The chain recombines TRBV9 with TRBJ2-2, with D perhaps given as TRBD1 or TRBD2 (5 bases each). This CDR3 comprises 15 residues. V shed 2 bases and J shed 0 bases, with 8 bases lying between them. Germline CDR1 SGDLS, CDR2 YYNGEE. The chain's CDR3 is CASSVGTANTGELFF. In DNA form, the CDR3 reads TGTGCCAGCAGCGTTGGGACGGCGAACACCGGGGAGCTGTTTTTT. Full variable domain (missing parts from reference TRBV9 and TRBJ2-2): DSGVTQTPKHLITATGQRVTLRCSPRSGDLSVYWYQQSLDQGLQFLIQYYNGEERAKGNILERFSAQQFPDLHSELNLSSLELGDSALYFCASSVGTANTGELFFGEGSRLTVL.

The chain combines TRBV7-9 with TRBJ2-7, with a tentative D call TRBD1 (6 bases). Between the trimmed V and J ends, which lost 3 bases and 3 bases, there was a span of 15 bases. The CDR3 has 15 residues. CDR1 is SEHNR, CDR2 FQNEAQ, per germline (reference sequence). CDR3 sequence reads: CASSFPGHEYYEQYF. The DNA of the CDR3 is TGTGCCAGCAGCTTTCCGGGACACGAATACTACGAGCAGTACTTC.